A selection of T cell receptor beta chains follows, all from one sample in a study of blood T cells in healthy people across ages. MiXCR, run by TCRdb on the 5' RACE reads, gives a single entry per CDR3 protein. The data contain 1.5 million or so distinct CDR3 sequences, 35% to 45% of them singletons. Material: blood. Receptors were obtained from a young woman in good health. Each CDR3 is given with its conserved first and last residue. Fields, in order: clone size, D gene, V gene, J gene, CDR3 DNA, CDR3 protein. D genes are given only for firm matches. Size is stated for part of the rows, as once, few or many counts, or as a class when the clone is expanded.

NA,TRBD1,TRBV7-9,TRBJ2-7,TGTGCCAGCAGCTTAGGGTCGGACAGGGAAAGGTACGAGCAGTACTTC,CASSLGSDRERYEQYF
NA,NA,TRBV6-4,TRBJ2-1,TGTGCCAGCATCTCTGGGGGTAGCGGTAGGTACAATGAGCAGTTCTTC,CASISGGSGRYNEQFF
NA,NA,TRBV24-1,TRBJ2-1,TGTGCCACCAGTGATTTGACAAACAATGAGCAGTTCTTC,CATSDLTNNEQFF
NA,NA,TRBV6-1,TRBJ2-7,TGTGCCAGCAGTGGGACTCGGGAAGCGGCCTACGAGCAGTACTTC,CASSGTREAAYEQYF
NA,NA,TRBV20-1,TRBJ2-7,TGCAGTGCTAGAGATGTCGGGGGATCCTACGAGCAGTACTTC,CSARDVGGSYEQYF
few,NA,TRBV7-3,TRBJ1-2,TGTGCCAGCAGCCCCACCGGGACTTACTATGGCTACACCTTC,CASSPTGTYYGYTF
NA,NA,TRBV2,TRBJ2-1,TGTGCCAGCAACGAAGACAGGCCTCAAGAGACCCAGTTCTTC,CASNEDRPQETQFF
NA,NA,TRBV6-2/TRBV6-3,TRBJ2-2,TGTGCCAGCAGCACACAGGGAAGGGGCACCGGGGAGCTGTTTTTT,CASSTQGRGTGELFF
NA,NA,TRBV2,TRBJ2-3,TGTGCCAGCAGTGAAGCGCTTCGTAGCACAGATACGCAGTATTTT,CASSEALRSTDTQYF
NA,NA,TRBV14,TRBJ2-3,TGTGCCAGCAGCCGAGAAGCCCCGGGCACAGATACGCAGTATTTT,CASSREAPGTDTQYF
NA,NA,TRBV18,TRBJ2-5,TGCGCCAGCTCACCCCGGAGGTGGCAAGAGACCCAGTACTTC,CASSPRRWQETQYF
NA,NA,TRBV7-2,TRBJ2-5,TGTGCCAGCAGCTGGGCAGCACTCAATGAGCAGTACTTC,CASSWAALNEQYF
NA,NA,TRBV4-1,TRBJ1-4,TGCGCCAGCAGCCAAGATCGGAGGGCCAAGAATGAAAAACTGTTTTTT,CASSQDRRAKNEKLFF
NA,NA,TRBV18,TRBJ1-5,TGTGCCAGCTCACCCAACGTGGGTTATAGCAATCAGCCCCAGCATTTT,CASSPNVGYSNQPQHF
NA,TRBD2,TRBV27,TRBJ2-1,TGTGCCAGCAGTTCCGCCGGCAGGAAGCGGGGCGCCTACAATGAGCAGTTCTTC,CASSSAGRKRGAYNEQFF
NA,TRBD2,TRBV7-9,TRBJ2-5,TGTGCCAGCAGCCCGGGCTCTAGCGGGACACTCCAAGAGACCCAGTACTTC,CASSPGSSGTLQETQYF
NA,TRBD1,TRBV10-3,TRBJ2-7,TGTGCCATCAGTTGGACAGGGTACGAGCAGTACTTC,CAISWTGYEQYF
NA,NA,TRBV2,TRBJ1-4,TGTGCCAGCATGTCGTCTACTGAAAAACTGTTTTTT,CASMSSTEKLFF
few,NA,TRBV9,TRBJ1-5,TGTGCCAGCAGCGTAGGAGGGACCAATCAGCCCCAGCATTTT,CASSVGGTNQPQHF
few,NA,TRBV21-1,TRBJ2-3,TGTGCCAGCAGCAAAATCGGAGCGTCCAGGGGGGATACGCAGTATTTT,CASSKIGASRGDTQYF
NA,NA,TRBV2,TRBJ1-1,TGTGCCAGCAGACTTTGGGGTGGGACTGAAGCTTTCTTT,CASRLWGGTEAFF
few,NA,TRBV20-1,TRBJ1-2,TGCAGTGCTAGCCGGGACCCACGCGTCTATGGCTACACCTTC,CSASRDPRVYGYTF
NA,TRBD2,TRBV6-2/TRBV6-3,TRBJ2-5,TGTGCCAGTTTGAACGCCGGCGGGAGCCCCCCCGATGAGCAGTACTTC,CASLNAGGSPPDEQYF
few,TRBD2,TRBV6-5,TRBJ2-5,TGTGCCAGCAGGAGACTAGCGGGAGGGGGCGAGACCCAGTACTTC,CASRRLAGGGETQYF
NA,TRBD1,TRBV6-1,TRBJ2-7,TGTGCCAGTACCCTCACAGGGGATTACGAGCAGTACTTC,CASTLTGDYEQYF
NA,TRBD2,TRBV7-7,TRBJ2-4,TGTGCTAGCAGCTTAAAGCGGACTAGCGGCTACAATGAGCAGTACTTC,CASSLKRTSGYNEQYF
NA,NA,TRBV7-3,TRBJ1-4,TGTGCCAGCAGCGGGGTTCGAGAAAATGAAAAACTGTTTTTT,CASSGVRENEKLFF
NA,TRBD2,TRBV20-1,TRBJ2-3,TGCAGTGCTAGAATTGCGGGGGGCCCTACAGATACGCAGTATTTT,CSARIAGGPTDTQYF
NA,TRBD2,TRBV6-5,TRBJ2-1,TGTGCCAGCAGTTACTCATGGTTTATACGGGAGGCTAGCGGGAGTCTGAACAATGAGCAGTTCTTC,CASSYSWFIREASGSLNNEQFF
NA,TRBD1,TRBV6-5,TRBJ1-6,TGTGCCAGCAAGGTGACAGGGAGAGGAGATAATTCACCCCTCCACTTT,CASKVTGRGDNSPLHF
NA,TRBD1,TRBV18,TRBJ1-4,TGTGCCAGCTCAATGGGACAGACTAATGAAAAACTGTTTTTT,CASSMGQTNEKLFF
NA,NA,TRBV27,TRBJ2-1,TGTGCCAGCAGTTTAACCGGCGAGAGGGGAAATGAGCAGTTCTTC,CASSLTGERGNEQFF
NA,TRBD1,TRBV28,TRBJ2-4,TGTGCCAGCAGTTTATTACAGGGGGCGGGAGACATTCAGTACTTC,CASSLLQGAGDIQYF
few,NA,TRBV14,TRBJ2-1,TGTGCCAGCAGTCCGGCAGGGTTGGGGCAGTTCTTC,CASSPAGLGQFF
NA,NA,TRBV12-3/TRBV12-4,TRBJ1-3,TGTGCCAGCAGTCCTCCCCTTTCAAAGAGGGGAAACACCATATATTTT,CASSPPLSKRGNTIYF
NA,NA,TRBV29-1,TRBJ1-2,TGCAGCGTTAAAGTAATCGATGAGGGGAGGACCTATGGCTACACCTTC,CSVKVIDEGRTYGYTF
few,TRBD2,TRBV6-5,TRBJ2-5,TGTGCCAGCAGGGGACTAGCGGGGTCAGGGGAGACCCAGTACTTC,CASRGLAGSGETQYF
NA,NA,TRBV7-3,TRBJ2-5,TGTGCCAGCAGCTCGATACCCCAAGAGACCCAGTACTTC,CASSSIPQETQYF
NA,NA,TRBV29-1,TRBJ1-1,TGCAGCGTTGGAGGTCGGGATATAGGGACTGAAGCTTTCTTT,CSVGGRDIGTEAFF
NA,TRBD2,TRBV11-2,TRBJ2-7,TGTGCCAGCAGCCCAGGGACTAGCGCTTCCTACGAGCAGTACTTC,CASSPGTSASYEQYF
NA,NA,TRBV27,TRBJ1-5,TGTGCCAGCAGTCTATCCGGGACGGGGAATCAGCCCCAGCATTTT,CASSLSGTGNQPQHF
few,NA,TRBV29-1,TRBJ1-2,TGCAGCGTTGAGGGTCTGGATGGCTACACCTTC,CSVEGLDGYTF
once,TRBD2,TRBV29-1,TRBJ2-2,TGCAGCGTAGGCGGGAGGCCCGGGGAGCTGTTTTTT,CSVGGRPGELFF
many,NA,TRBV6-6,TRBJ1-1,TGTGCCAGCAGAACGGCGGGGCAGGGCACTGAAGCTTTCTTT,CASRTAGQGTEAFF
NA,NA,TRBV29-1,TRBJ2-7,TGCAGCCTGCCTACCCGGGCCGACGACGAGCAGTACTTC,CSLPTRADDEQYF
few,NA,TRBV9,TRBJ1-2,TGTGCCAGCAGCGTAGTAGCTAGTGGCTACACCTTC,CASSVVASGYTF
many,NA,TRBV7-6,TRBJ2-5,TGTGCCAGCAGCTTGGTAGGGGGTGGTGAGCAGTACTTC,CASSLVGGGEQYF
NA,TRBD2,TRBV14,TRBJ2-1,TGTGCCAGCAGCCAAGATGGGGGGGAGGGCCGGATTGAGCAGTTCTTC,CASSQDGGEGRIEQFF
NA,TRBD2,TRBV6-5,TRBJ2-5,TGTGCCAGCAGTATGACTAGCGCCCTCCAAGAGACCCAGTACTTC,CASSMTSALQETQYF
NA,NA,TRBV12-3/TRBV12-4,TRBJ2-1,TGTGCCAGCACCACTCAACCCCCGGCCTACAATGAGCAGTTCTTC,CASTTQPPAYNEQFF
few,NA,TRBV9,TRBJ2-7,TGTGCCAGCAGCGTAGAGGGTCCCCAGGGCGCGGAGCAGTACTTC,CASSVEGPQGAEQYF
once,NA,TRBV6-1,TRBJ1-2,TGTGCCACCGGGCCCCTAAACTATGGCAACACCTTC,CATGPLNYGNTF
few,NA,TRBV6-1,TRBJ2-2,TGTGCCAGCACCCTCACGGCGAACACCGGGGAGCTGTTTTTT,CASTLTANTGELFF